The 13 T cell receptor beta chains presented below share a single source sample, sequenced in a study of CD8 T cells in ankylosing spondylitis. Each CDR3 protein is one row after TCRdb ran MiXCR on the 5' RACE reads. The sample shows approximately 60,000 distinct CDR3 sequences, around 6.4% of them seen only once. The sample was synovial fluid, either unsorted or a sorted T cell fraction (not recorded which). The receptors derive from a male donor with ankylosing spondylitis.

This clonotype showed up many times. The chain has TRBV20-1 and TRBJ2-7, with D possibly being TRBD1 (6 bases). The length of the CDR3 is 15 residues. From germline, CDR1 is DFQATT and CDR2 SNEGSKA (reference sequence). V was pared by 0 bases and J by 2 bases, with 14 bases between. In DNA form, the CDR3 reads TGCAGTGCTAGAGATGTCGGGACATATACCTACGAGCAGTACTTC. This gives the protein CSARDVGTYTYEQYF.

The table lists this clonotype with many counts. V gene TRBV7-3 combines with J gene TRBJ2-5, with TRBD2 matching over 8 bases. Germline V gene data show CDR1 as SGHTA and CDR2 as FQGTGA. The CDR3 totals 16 residues. V gave up 5 bases and J gave up 4 bases; unmatched junction bases: 12. The CDR3 here is CASSTTGTSRRETQYF. The DNA of the CDR3 is TGTGCCAGCAGCACGACCGGGACTAGTCGACGAGAGACCCAGTACTTC.

This clonotype showed up just a few times. V and J are TRBV9 and TRBJ2-3, with TRBD2 matching 10 bases. V lost 1 base and J lost 5; bases outside the gene matches: 7. Germline V CDR1 and CDR2: SGDLS, YYNGEE. The CDR3 is made up of 16 amino acids. CDR3 residues: CASSVRASGRGDTQYF. DNA for the CDR3: TGTGCCAGCAGCGTAAGAGCTAGCGGGAGAGGAGATACGCAGTATTTT.

This clonotype was recorded at least ten times. The V gene is TRBV28, the J gene TRBJ2-1; 8 positions match TRBD2. CDR1 is MDHEN, CDR2 SYDVKM, per germline. The CDR3 spans 15 residues. The J segment lost 5 bases and the V segment lost 5 bases, leaving 8 bases of the junction unmatched. The CDR3: CASSPSGGNHNEQFF. CDR3 in DNA: TGTGCCAGCAGTCCCAGCGGGGGAAACCACAATGAGCAGTTCTTC.

The CDR3 DNA reads TGTGCCAGCATTCGGACAGGTGGGGACAATGAGCAGTTCTTC. The encoded protein is CASIRTGGDNEQFF. V is TRBV12-3 or TRBV12-4 and J is TRBJ2-1; 7 positions match TRBD1. The CDR3 runs 14 residues. With 7 bases clipped from V and 5 bases from J, the junction kept 8 bases outside the gene matches.

This clonotype came up many times. The chain recombines TRBV10-1 with TRBJ2-7; D unresolved. The ends were cut back, 2 bases at V and 1 base at J, with 6 bases in the middle. The CDR3 covers 13 residues. From germline, CDR1 is WNHNN and CDR2 SYGVQD (reference sequence). CDR3 sequence (DNA): TGCGCCAGCAGTGAGGCCGGTTCCTACGAGCAGTACTTC. Translating gives CASSEAGSYEQYF.

The chain recombines TRBV3-1 with TRBJ2-1, with 9 bases lining up with TRBD2. The germline gives CDR1 LGHDT, CDR2 YNNKEL (reference sequence). V trimming: 3 bases; J trimming: 0 bases; junction bases outside the gene matches: 3. The CDR3 length is 16 residues. DNA of the CDR3: TGTGCCAGCAGCCAGAATAGCGGGAGCTCCTACAATGAGCAGTTCTTC. Its translation is CASSQNSGSSYNEQFF.

The sample holds many counts of this clonotype. The rearrangement joins TRBV28 to TRBJ2-3; a weak D match, TRBD2 (5 bases). CDR3 length: 16 residues. Germline V gene sequence: CDR1 MDHEN, CDR2 SYDVKM. V lost 3 bases and J lost 4, with 17 bases in between. CDR3 in DNA: TGTGCCAGCAGTTTGTCTGGGAGTAGTGAGGCAGATACGCAGTATTTT. Protein sequence: CASSLSGSSEADTQYF.

This clonotype was observed a few times. The chain couples TRBV6-1 to TRBJ2-1; D unclear. Germline assignment: CDR1 MNHNS and CDR2 SASEGT. The V gene lost 4 bases and the J gene lost 2 bases, with 15 bases spanning the gap. This CDR3 has 16 residues. For the CDR3, the DNA is TGTGCCAGCAGTGGAATTAGGAGTGGGACCTACAATGAGCAGTTCTTC. This sequence encodes CASSGIRSGTYNEQFF.

This clonotype occurred many times. The chain recombines TRBV7-2 with TRBJ2-2, with D tentatively TRBD2 (6 bases). V was pared by 5 bases and J by 1 base, with 8 bases between. Germline CDR1 SGHTA, CDR2 FQGNSA. There are 14 residues in the CDR3. The CDR3 is CASSRDLNTGELFF. The CDR3 DNA follows: TGTGCCAGCAGCAGGGACTTGAACACCGGGGAGCTGTTTTTT.

The rearrangement links TRBV7-8 to TRBJ1-6; TRBD1 matches at 8 bases. This CDR3 comprises 15 residues. Germline CDR1 is SGHVS and CDR2 is FQNEAQ. With V trimmed by 5 bases and J by 10 bases, 10 bases remained unmatched. The CDR3 bases are TGTGCCAGCAGCCCCACCCGGACAGGGCGATCACCCCTCCACTTT. Its translation: CASSPTRTGRSPLHF.

Many counts were recorded for this clonotype. The chain recombines TRBV7-2 with TRBJ1-5; no firm D call. Trimming pared 1 base from V and 0 bases from J, leaving 7 bases between. The CDR3 is 15 amino acids. Germline assignment: CDR1 SGHTA and CDR2 FQGNSA. CDR3 nucleotides: TGTGCCAGCAGCTTAGAGGTCACTAGCAATCAGCCCCAGCATTTT. The encoded protein is CASSLEVTSNQPQHF.

The chain links TRBV18 to TRBJ1-1; a weak D match, TRBD1 (5 bases). V was cut by 6 bases and J by 1 base, with 15 bases left in between. The CDR3 is 15 residues long. Germline values: CDR1 KGHSH, CDR2 LQKENI. The CDR3 DNA follows: TGTGCCAGCTCCCCCTTGGAGGGGACGAACACTGAAGCTTTCTTT. Translated: CASSPLEGTNTEAFF.